The next 20 T cell receptor beta chains were all read from a single sample in a study of blood T cell repertoires in COVID-19. The method was immunoSEQ multiplex PCR; TCRdb's version includes in-frame clones alone and lacks a portion of them. The sample carries approximately 60,000 clones, around four fifths recorded once. Sequencing input: peripheral blood. The source is a man between 60 and 75 years old with COVID-19, enrolled during active disease.

The rearrangement joins TRBV5-4 to TRBJ2-4, with TRBD1 identical over 8 bases. Germline CDR1 is SGHNT and CDR2 is YYREEE (reference sequence). Trimming removed 4 bases from V and 6 bases from J; junction bases left unmatched: 6. The CDR3 is 14 residues long. The CDR3 loop reads CASSLAGGGNIQYF. In nucleotides, the CDR3 is TGTGCCAGCAGCCTAGCAGGGGGCGGAAACATTCAGTACTTC.

V gene TRBV28 combines with J gene TRBJ2-5; TRBD2 might be the D (6 bases). V dropped 5 bases and J dropped 5 bases, with 15 bases sitting between them. From germline, CDR1 is MDHEN and CDR2 SYDVKM. The CDR3 is 14 amino acids. The CDR3 is CASSHPSVRETQYF. The CDR3 DNA reads TGTGCCAGCAGTCACCCTAGCGTTCGGGAGACCCAGTACTTC.

The chain couples TRBV18 to TRBJ2-5, with TRBD2 matching 9 bases. Germline V gives CDR1 KGHSH, CDR2 LQKENI. The length of the CDR3 is 13 residues. After removal of 6 bases from V and 3 bases from J, the junction contained 2 bases not matched to a gene. CDR3 bases: TGTGCCAGCTCCCGACTAGCGGAAGAGACCCAGTACTTC. Amino acid sequence: CASSRLAEETQYF.

The rearrangement links TRBV6-5 to TRBJ1-1; D is undetermined. Germline assignment: CDR1 MNHEY and CDR2 SVGAGI. The CDR3 spans 13 residues. Trimming stripped 6 bases from V and 5 bases from J, with 13 bases between. The CDR3 protein is CASRDREWTEAFF. CDR3 coding DNA: TGTGCCAGCAGGGACCGGGAGTGGACTGAAGCTTTCTTT.

This clone was detected once. The J gene is TRBJ2-1, the V gene TRBV5-5; the D gene is possibly TRBD1 (5 bases). The germline CDR1 and CDR2 sequences are SGHKS and YYEKEE (reference sequence). The V end was cut by 6 bases, the J end by 7 bases, with 23 bases between. This CDR3 has 16 residues. CDR3 nucleotides: TGTGCCAGCAACTCCCCATTGGCAGGGTTAGTGAATGAGCAGTTCTTC. Protein product: CASNSPLAGLVNEQFF.

The table lists this clone with many counts. The chain employs TRBV11-2 and TRBJ2-7; maybe TRBD2 (5 bases). V lost 5 bases to trimming and J lost 6 bases, with 17 bases between them. The CDR3 contains 14 residues. The germline CDR1 and CDR2 sequences are SGHAT and FQNNGV. The CDR3 region is CASSLGPGWAEQYF. As DNA, the CDR3 is TGTGCCAGCAGCCTCGGACCGGGGTGGGCCGAGCAGTACTTC.

The genes are TRBV19 and TRBJ1-2; 8 nucleotides line up with TRBD1. Trimming took 6 bases from V and 4 from J; bases not matched to a gene: 7. Germline V CDR1 and CDR2: LNHDA, SQIVND (reference sequence). CDR3 length: 14 amino acids. DNA for the CDR3: TGTGCCAGTAGCCGACAGGGGAATAGCTATGGCTACACCTTC. It translates to CASSRQGNSYGYTF.

V is TRBV6-1 and J is TRBJ1-5; D might be TRBD1 (5 bases). The CDR3 is 13 residues long. Trimming stripped 3 bases from V and 5 bases from J, with 8 bases between. CDR1 and CDR2 (germline): MNHNS, SASEGT. The CDR3 DNA sequence: TGTGCCAGCAGTGACAGGGTATATCAGCCCCAGCATTTT. Its translation is CASSDRVYQPQHF.

CDR3 protein: CASSAGGLSTGELFF. The CDR3 coding sequence is TGTGCCAGCAGCGCCGGGGGGCTCTCCACCGGGGAGCTGTTTTTT. This chain links TRBV7-9 with TRBJ2-2; D may be TRBD2 (7 bases). Deletions cut 5 bases from V and 4 bases from J, with 14 bases between. The CDR3 runs 15 residues. Germline-derived CDR1 and CDR2 are SEHNR and FQNEAQ (reference sequence).

J is TRBJ1-2 and V is TRBV6-5, with D possibly matching TRBD1 (6 bases). This CDR3 region has 15 residues. Trimming took 3 bases from V and 5 from J, leaving 16 bases between them. Looked up from germline, CDR1 is MNHEY and CDR2 is SVGAGI. DNA for the CDR3: TGTGCCAGCAGTTATCGACCCGGACAGAATTATGGCTACACCTTC. Amino acid sequence: CASSYRPGQNYGYTF.

V usage is TRBV10-3 and J usage is TRBJ1-1, with D possibly being TRBD1 (6 bases). Germline V lookup: CDR1 ENHRY, CDR2 SYGVKD. V was trimmed by 3 bases and J by 1 base, leaving 9 bases between them. This CDR3 has 14 residues. As DNA, the CDR3 is TGTGCCATCAGTGATCCACAGGGGAACACTGAAGCTTTCTTT. It codes for CAISDPQGNTEAFF.

The rearrangement joins TRBV6-5 to TRBJ1-1; unclear D gene. This CDR3 is built from 14 residues. V was cut by 0 bases and J by 3 bases, with 8 bases left in between. Per the germline V gene, CDR1 is MNHEY and CDR2 is SVGAGI. This CDR3 is CASSYSRRDTEAFF. The CDR3 coding sequence is TGTGCCAGCAGTTACTCGCGGAGGGACACTGAAGCTTTCTTT.

The chain is built from TRBV11-3 and TRBJ2-5; D gene unclear. V was shortened by 8 bases and J by 2 bases, with 15 bases between the two germline ends. The CDR3 contains 14 residues. Looked up from germline, CDR1 is SGHNT and CDR2 is YENEEA. CDR3 sequence: CASSRGSVQETQYF. In DNA form, the CDR3 reads TGTGCCAGCTCCCGCGGCAGCGTACAAGAGACCCAGTACTTC.

This clone appeared once. The rearrangement uses TRBV9 and TRBJ2-3; no clear D. Trimming pared 0 bases from V and 0 bases from J, leaving 8 bases between. CDR3 length equals 15 residues. CDR1 and CDR2 (germline): SGDLS, YYNGEE. CDR3 DNA sequence: TGTGCCAGCAGCGTAGGCCCCGCGAGCACAGATACGCAGTATTTT. Translation: CASSVGPASTDTQYF.

The rearrangement joins TRBV27 to TRBJ2-1; 7 nucleotides line up with TRBD1. Germline V CDR1 and CDR2: MNHEY, SMNVEV (reference sequence). The CDR3 has 14 residues. V shed 5 bases and J 8 bases; nucleotides not matched to a gene: 9. CDR3 nucleotides: TGTGCCAGCAGTACCTGGGACAGTTCCTATGAGCAGTTCTTC. This gives the protein CASSTWDSSYEQFF.

The chain combines TRBV19 with TRBJ2-6, with D perhaps TRBD2 (5 bases). The germline V and J ends were trimmed by 7 bases and 3 bases, with 16 bases remaining between them. Germline V CDR1 and CDR2: LNHDA, SQIVND (reference sequence). CDR3 length: 16 amino acids. The CDR3 coding sequence is TGTGCCAGTACCCCCACGGCGGGTTTTGGGGCCAACGTCCTGACTTTC. It codes for CASTPTAGFGANVLTF. The full variable domain, with the rest looked up from reference TRBV19 and TRBJ2-6, is DGGITQSPKYLFRKEGQNVTLSCEQNLNHDAMYWYRQDPGQGLRLIYYSQIVNDFQKGDIAEGYSVSREKKESFPLTVTSAQKNPTAFYLCASTPTAGFGANVLTFGAGSRLTVL.

The chain couples TRBV29-1 to TRBJ2-7; 10 bases are a match to TRBD1. The V gene end was trimmed by 7 bases and the J gene end by 5 bases; junction bases not matched to a gene: 8. The CDR3 totals 13 residues. Germline CDR1 is SQVTM and CDR2 is ANQGSEA. The CDR3 coding sequence is TGCAGCGGGAAGACAGGGGGCAGGAACGAGCAGTACTTC. Protein: CSGKTGGRNEQYF.

This chain links TRBV30 with TRBJ2-3; no clear D. Germline values: CDR1 GTSNPN, CDR2 SVGIG (reference sequence). The CDR3 length is 16 residues. Trimming took off 0 bases at V and 2 bases at J, with 15 bases between the two ends. CDR3 residues: CAWSVQVTFATDTQYF. CDR3 nucleotide sequence: TGTGCCTGGAGTGTTCAGGTTACCTTTGCCACAGATACGCAGTATTTT.

J is TRBJ2-7 and V is TRBV4-1; TRBD2 aligns across 9 bases. The germline V gene encodes CDR1 MGHRA and CDR2 YSYEKL. The CDR3 consists of 15 residues. V lost 4 bases and J lost 5; bases outside the gene matches: 9. The CDR3 sequence: CASSRGAGGRDEQYF. The CDR3 bases are TGCGCCAGCAGCCGCGGAGCGGGGGGACGGGACGAGCAGTACTTC.

V is TRBV30 and J is TRBJ1-3; tentative D call: TRBD1 (6 bases). This CDR3 is built from 12 residues. Germline lookup yields CDR1 GTSNPN and CDR2 SVGIG (reference sequence). V lost 8 bases to trimming and J lost 2 bases, with 10 bases between them. The CDR3 DNA is TGTGCCCTAGGACAGCCTGGAAACACCATATATTTT. Its translation is CALGQPGNTIYF.